Listed here are 22 T cell receptor beta chains from one sample, sequenced in a study of control samples from healthy donors and cancer patients. The data were produced by immunoSEQ multiplex PCR, yet TCRdb's version contains in-frame clones alone and is incomplete. The sample includes about 140,000 clones, roughly 94% of them seen just once. Sequenced sample: blood. The receptors come from a man aged 40-49 years in good health.

The chain is built from TRBV5-1 and TRBJ2-3; TRBD1 matches at 9 bases. The CDR3 extends over 14 amino acids. Germline-derived CDR1 and CDR2 are SGHRS and YFSETQ. Unmatched junction bases numbered 7, after V lost 5 bases and J lost 6 bases. The CDR3 sequence is CASSSDRGSDTQYF. The DNA of the CDR3 is TGCGCCAGCAGTTCGGACAGGGGTTCGGATACGCAGTATTTT.

The rearrangement joins TRBV15 to TRBJ2-1, with unresolved D. The germline gives CDR1 LNHNV, CDR2 YYDKDF (reference sequence). The CDR3 has 16 amino acids. V was cut by 0 bases and J by 3 bases, with 12 bases left in between. The CDR3 DNA sequence: TGTGCCACCAGCAGAGAAAAAGACACGCTCTACAATGAGCAGTTCTTC. Amino acids: CATSREKDTLYNEQFF.

Worth noting for this clone: The sample has other DNA sequences that encode this CDR3 too. The chain joins TRBV7-9 to TRBJ2-5, with unresolved D. The CDR3 is 11 amino acids. Looked up from germline, CDR1 is SEHNR and CDR2 is FQNEAQ (reference sequence). Trimming stripped 6 bases from V and 2 bases from J, with 4 bases between. CDR3 protein: CASSSQETQYF. DNA of the CDR3: TGTGCCAGCAGTTCACAAGAGACCCAGTACTTC.

This chain joins TRBV24-1 and TRBJ2-1, with D maybe TRBD2 (5 bases). V dropped 3 bases and J dropped 4 bases, with 15 bases sitting between them. The CDR3 covers 16 residues. The germline V gene has CDR1 KGHDR and CDR2 SFDVKD. CDR3: CATSDGLTNLYNEQFF. CDR3 DNA sequence: TGTGCCACCAGTGATGGACTGACCAACCTTTACAATGAGCAGTTCTTC.

The chain uses TRBV28 and TRBJ1-5; D not resolved. Germline lookup yields CDR1 MDHEN and CDR2 SYDVKM. V shed 5 bases and J shed 4 bases, with 6 bases lying between them. The CDR3 is 12 amino acids. The CDR3 region is CASSRRNQPQHF. The CDR3 nucleotides read TGTGCCAGCAGTCGGAGGAATCAGCCCCAGCATTTT.

The gene calls are TRBV25-1 and TRBJ1-4; D not resolved. CDR1 and CDR2 from the germline V gene are MGHDK and SYGVNS. The CDR3 has 11 residues. V lost 6 bases and J 10 bases, leaving 9 bases between the germline ends. The CDR3 is CASSSLGKLFF. The CDR3 coding sequence is TGTGCCAGCAGCTCTCTAGGAAAACTGTTTTTT.

This sequence joins TRBV13 and TRBJ1-2; TRBD1 matches at 11 bases. CDR1 is PRHDT and CDR2 is FYEKMQ in the germline V gene (reference sequence). V dropped 2 bases and J dropped 4; count of bases not matched to a gene: 9. This CDR3 spans 17 amino acids. DNA for the CDR3: TGTGCCAGCAGCTTATACCTGGACAGGGGGCTTTCCTATGGCTACACCTTC. Translation: CASSLYLDRGLSYGYTF.

This clone was seen once. As DNA, the CDR3 is TGTGCCAGCAGATGGACAGGGGGCGCGGTTCGAGAGACCCAGTACTTC. Translating gives CASRWTGGAVRETQYF. V usage is TRBV3-1 (or the pseudogene TRBV3-2) and J usage is TRBJ2-5; 11 bases are shared with TRBD1. The CDR3 totals 16 residues. V lost 6 bases to trimming and J lost 4 bases; unmatched junction nucleotides: 10. Germline lookup yields CDR1 LGHDT and CDR2 YNNKEL (reference sequence).

This chain connects TRBV19 to TRBJ1-1, with D uncertain. Germline V gene lookup returns CDR1 LNHDA and CDR2 SQIVND (reference sequence). This CDR3 spans 13 amino acids. Trimming removed 5 bases at V and 0 bases at J, with 7 bases between. DNA of the CDR3: TGTGCCAGTAGTTCGCAGGTGAACACTGAAGCTTTCTTT. Its translation: CASSSQVNTEAFF.

The rearrangement joins TRBV15 to TRBJ1-2; D is perhaps TRBD1 (5 bases). Germline-derived CDR1 and CDR2 are LNHNV and YYDKDF (reference sequence). This CDR3 is built from 15 residues. The V gene lost 1 base and the J gene lost 6 bases, with 15 bases spanning the gap. CDR3 in DNA: TGTGCCACCAGCAGAGTGGGAGACAGAGGAAATGGCTACACCTTC. Amino acids: CATSRVGDRGNGYTF.

This sequence joins TRBV15 and TRBJ1-6, with D possibly TRBD1 on 5 matching bases. This CDR3 is built from 15 residues. Germline lookup yields CDR1 LNHNV and CDR2 YYDKDF (reference sequence). The V end was cut by 5 bases, the J end by 2 bases, with 10 bases between. The CDR3, as DNA: TGTGCCACCAGCGGACACAGGACCTATAATTCACCCCTCCACTTT. It yields the protein CATSGHRTYNSPLHF.

This chain connects TRBV9 to TRBJ2-7; 8 positions agree with TRBD2. This CDR3 has 17 amino acids. Trimming at V came to 3 bases and at J to 3 bases, leaving 14 bases not matched to a gene. The germline V gene has CDR1 SGDLS and CDR2 YYNGEE. The DNA for the CDR3 is TGTGCCAGCAGCGCAGGACTAGCAGATGTCTTAGACTACGAGCAGTACTTC. Protein sequence: CASSAGLADVLDYEQYF.

V gene TRBV4-1 combines with J gene TRBJ2-1; D gene ambiguous. Germline values: CDR1 MGHRA, CDR2 YSYEKL. V was shortened by 3 bases and J by 5 bases, with 17 bases between the two germline ends. The CDR3 consists of 16 residues. The CDR3 DNA follows: TGCGCCAGCAGCCACCCGCCCCTAAGGACCCACAATGAGCAGTTCTTC. Translation gives CASSHPPLRTHNEQFF.

The chain combines TRBV9 with TRBJ2-7; D unclear. There are 14 residues in the CDR3. Germline CDR1 SGDLS, CDR2 YYNGEE. V was cut by 0 bases and J by 2 bases, with 9 bases left in between. Here the CDR3 reads CASSVDMAPYEQYF. The CDR3 DNA is TGTGCCAGCAGCGTAGACATGGCCCCCTACGAGCAGTACTTC.

The CDR3 region has the DNA TGTGCCAGCAGCCACACCAACAGGGTTGGAAAACTGTTTTTT. Protein sequence: CASSHTNRVGKLFF. The chain is built from TRBV5-4 and TRBJ1-4; the D gene is possibly TRBD1 (6 bases). Between the trimmed V and J ends, which lost 4 bases and 10 bases, there was a span of 17 bases. The CDR3 covers 14 residues. The germline gives CDR1 SGHNT, CDR2 YYREEE (reference sequence).

This sequence joins TRBV5-1 and TRBJ2-3; TRBD2 might be the D (5 bases). The CDR3 sequence is 14 residues long. CDR1 and CDR2 (germline): SGHRS, YFSETQ. Trimming cost V 4 bases and J 0 bases, with 9 bases left between them. The CDR3 here is CASSLDSSTDTQYF. The CDR3 nucleotides are TGCGCCAGCAGCCTGGACTCTAGCACAGATACGCAGTATTTT. Variable domain in full (rest from reference TRBV5-1 and TRBJ2-3): KAGVTQTPRYLIKTRGQQVTLSCSPISGHRSVSWYQQTPGQGLQFLFEYFSETQRNKGNFPGRFSGRQFSNSRSEMNVSTLELGDSALYLCASSLDSSTDTQYFGPGTRLTVL.

This clone was picked up a small number of times. V usage is TRBV7-8 and J usage is TRBJ2-1; 10 positions agree with TRBD1. The CDR3 is 19 residues long. Losses at the gene ends were 6 bases for V and 1 base for J; bases not matched to a gene: 15. The germline V gene encodes CDR1 SGHVS and CDR2 FQNEAQ. The CDR3 bases are TGTGCCAGCAGTCTACCCCGGGACAGGGGTTTTATTTCCTACAATGAGCAGTTCTTC. Translating gives CASSLPRDRGFISYNEQFF. Full variable domain (missing parts from reference TRBV7-8 and TRBJ2-1): GAGVSQSPRYKVAKRGQDVALRCDPISGHVSLFWYQQALGQGPEFLTYFQNEAQLDKSGLPSDRFFAERPEGSVSTLKIQRTQQEDSAVYLCASSLPRDRGFISYNEQFFGPGTRLTVL.

The chain carries TRBV5-1 and TRBJ2-2, with 8 bases that match TRBD2. Germline CDR1 is SGHRS and CDR2 is YFSETQ. The ends lost 2 bases at V and 4 bases at J; junction bases unmatched: 4. The CDR3 length is 15 residues. CDR3 amino acids: CASSFAGGGTGELFF. The CDR3 nucleotides are TGCGCCAGCAGCTTCGCGGGAGGTGGCACCGGGGAGCTGTTTTTT.

The chain recombines TRBV6-1 with TRBJ1-3; TRBD1 is a possible D gene (6 bases). Germline CDR1 is MNHNS and CDR2 is SASEGT. The germline V and J ends were trimmed by 3 bases and 1 base, with 25 bases remaining between them. The CDR3 spans 20 residues. CDR3 DNA: TGTGCCAGCAGTGATCATGGGGGCAGGGGATTTATCGCTTCTGGAAACACCATATATTTT. It specifies CASSDHGGRGFIASGNTIYF.

CDR3 in amino acids: CASGLSNEQFF. In DNA, the CDR3 is TGTGCCAGCGGGTTGAGCAATGAGCAGTTCTTC. The chain employs TRBV27 and TRBJ2-1, with D unclear. Germline values: CDR1 MNHEY, CDR2 SMNVEV (reference sequence). V dropped 8 bases and J dropped 6 bases, with 8 bases sitting between them. CDR3 length: 11 amino acids.

In its sample, this clone was seen once. The chain couples TRBV24-1 to TRBJ2-1; TRBD1 matches 8 bases. This CDR3 is 16 amino acids long. Germline loops: CDR1 KGHDR, CDR2 SFDVKD. The V segment lost 3 bases and the J segment 4 bases; nucleotides outside the gene matches: 7. The CDR3 nucleotides read TGTGCCACCAGTGATACTCAGGGGGCCGGGTACAATGAGCAGTTCTTC. Translating gives CATSDTQGAGYNEQFF.

The chain couples TRBV6-1 to TRBJ1-5; D is uncertain. V lost 2 bases, J lost 9 bases, and 8 bases lay in between. This CDR3 is built from 12 residues. From germline, CDR1 is MNHNS and CDR2 SASEGT. CDR3: CASSEPIVPQHF. The CDR3 bases are TGTGCCAGCAGTGAACCCATTGTGCCCCAGCATTTT.